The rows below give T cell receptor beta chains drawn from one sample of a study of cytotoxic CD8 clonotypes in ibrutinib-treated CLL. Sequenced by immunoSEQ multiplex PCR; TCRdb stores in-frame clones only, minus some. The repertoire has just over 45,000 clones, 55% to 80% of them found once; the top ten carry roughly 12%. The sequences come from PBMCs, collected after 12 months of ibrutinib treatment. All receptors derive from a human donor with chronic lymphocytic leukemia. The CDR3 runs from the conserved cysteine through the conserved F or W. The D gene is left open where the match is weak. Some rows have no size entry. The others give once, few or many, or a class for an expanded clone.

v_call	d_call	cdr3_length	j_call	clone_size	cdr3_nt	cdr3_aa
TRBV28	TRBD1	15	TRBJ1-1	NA	TGTGCCAGCAGATCACGGAGGACAGGCAACACTGAAGCTTTCTTT	CASRSRRTGNTEAFF
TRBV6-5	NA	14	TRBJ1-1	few	TGTGCCAGCAACTTCGGACGGTTCCACACTGAAGCTTTCTTT	CASNFGRFHTEAFF
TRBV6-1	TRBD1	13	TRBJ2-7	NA	TGTGCCAGCAGTGAAGGACAGGGGGTCGAGCAGTACTTC	CASSEGQGVEQYF
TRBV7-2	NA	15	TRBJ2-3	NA	TGTGCCAGCAGCCCCGCGTTTGACGCTCGAGATACGCAGTATTTT	CASSPAFDARDTQYF
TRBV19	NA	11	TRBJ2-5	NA	TGTGCCAGTAGTATCAAAGAGACCCAGTACTTC	CASSIKETQYF
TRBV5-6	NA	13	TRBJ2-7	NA	TGTGCCAGCAGCCCAGGACACCCCTACGAGCAGTACTTC	CASSPGHPYEQYF
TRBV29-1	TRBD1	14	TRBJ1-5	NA	TGCAGCGCCCGGACCGGGACAGCTAATCAGCCCCAGCATTTT	CSARTGTANQPQHF
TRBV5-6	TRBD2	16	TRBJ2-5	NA	TGTGCCAGCAGCTCCGCCGGGACTAGCCTTCTGGGGACCCAGTACTTC	CASSSAGTSLLGTQYF
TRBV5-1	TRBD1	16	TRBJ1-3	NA	TGCGCCAGCAGCGCCAGGACAGGGCCCTCTGGAAACACCATATATTTT	CASSARTGPSGNTIYF
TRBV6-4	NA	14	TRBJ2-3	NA	TGTGCCAGCAGTCCAAATTTGGGCACAGATACGCAGTATTTT	CASSPNLGTDTQYF
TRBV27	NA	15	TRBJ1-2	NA	TGTGCCAGCAGTTTCTCGGTGGGGCGTAGGTATGGCTACACCTTC	CASSFSVGRRYGYTF
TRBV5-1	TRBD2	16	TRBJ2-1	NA	TGCGCCAGCAGCTTGGGATTTAGCGGGGTGTTCTATGAGCAGTTCTTC	CASSLGFSGVFYEQFF
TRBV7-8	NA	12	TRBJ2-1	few	TGTGCCAGCAGCTTCTACAGGAATGAGCAGTTCTTC	CASSFYRNEQFF
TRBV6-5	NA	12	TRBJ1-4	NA	TGTGCCAGCAGTACCCCTCAAGAGCGACTGTTTTTT	CASSTPQERLFF
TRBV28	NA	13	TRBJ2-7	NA	TGTGCCAGCAACCCCAACATGTTCGACGAGCAGTACTTC	CASNPNMFDEQYF
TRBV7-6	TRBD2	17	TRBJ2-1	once	TGTGCCAGCAGCTATAAGGTCGCGGGGGGGCCGGTAAATGAGCAGTTCTTC	CASSYKVAGGPVNEQFF
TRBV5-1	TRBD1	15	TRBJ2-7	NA	TGCGCCAGCAGCGCCGGACAGGGAAGCTCCTACGAGCAGTACTTC	CASSAGQGSSYEQYF
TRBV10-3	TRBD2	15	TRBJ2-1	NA	TGTGCCATCAGTGACAGGGCGGGGGGGTCCGAAGAGCAGTTCTTC	CAISDRAGGSEEQFF
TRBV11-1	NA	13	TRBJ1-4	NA	TGTGCCAGCAGCCCCCTTGGGCACGAAAAACTGTTTTTT	CASSPLGHEKLFF
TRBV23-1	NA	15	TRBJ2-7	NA	TGCGCCAGCAGTCGGACGCGGACGGGCTCCTACGAGCAGTACTTC	CASSRTRTGSYEQYF
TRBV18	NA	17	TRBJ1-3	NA	TGTGCCAGCTCGTCGGACAGCCCAACGTCCTCTGGAAACACCATATATTTT	CASSSDSPTSSGNTIYF
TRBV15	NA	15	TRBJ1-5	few	TGTGCCACCTCTATTCTCGGGGTTGGGGATCAGCCCCAGCATTTT	CATSILGVGDQPQHF
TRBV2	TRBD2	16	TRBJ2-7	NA	TGTGCCAGCAGGTATCTAGCGGGGGGGCCCTCCTACGAGCAGTACTTC	CASRYLAGGPSYEQYF
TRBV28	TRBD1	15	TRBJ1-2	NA	TGTGCCAGCAGTCCCTACGCAGGGGGCAGCTATGGCTACACCTTC	CASSPYAGGSYGYTF
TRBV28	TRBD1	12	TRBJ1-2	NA	TGTGCCAGCAGTTTACCAGGGGGTGGCTACACCTTC	CASSLPGGGYTF
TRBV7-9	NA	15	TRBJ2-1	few	TGTGCCAGCAGTCCTCGACTAGAATCCTACAATGAGCAGTTCTTC	CASSPRLESYNEQFF
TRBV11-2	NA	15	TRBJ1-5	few	TGTGCCAGCAGCTTAGACCCGTTTAGCAATCAGCCCCAGCATTTT	CASSLDPFSNQPQHF
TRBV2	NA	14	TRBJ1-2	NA	TGTGCCAGCAGTGAAGTGCAGGCTAACTATGGCTACACCTTC	CASSEVQANYGYTF
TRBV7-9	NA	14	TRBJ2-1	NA	TGTGCCAGCAGCTTAGTTCGGGATAACAATGAGCAGTTCTTC	CASSLVRDNNEQFF
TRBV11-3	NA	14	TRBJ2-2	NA	TGTGCCAGCAGCTCGCGACCAGCGGCTGGGGAGCTGTTTTTT	CASSSRPAAGELFF
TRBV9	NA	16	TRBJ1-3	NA	TGTGCCAGCAGCGCATACAAGGATTACTCTGGAAACACCATATATTTT	CASSAYKDYSGNTIYF
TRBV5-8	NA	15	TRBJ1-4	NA	TGTGCCAGCAGCACAGGGACTTTAGGAGATGAAAAACTGTTTTTT	CASSTGTLGDEKLFF
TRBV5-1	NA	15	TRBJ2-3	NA	TGCGCCAGCAGCTTATCCGACAGAGCCACAGATACGCAGTATTTT	CASSLSDRATDTQYF
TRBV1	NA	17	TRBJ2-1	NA	TGCACCAGCAGCCAAGACCAGCGGGGGGGCCGGTGGGGTGAGCAGTTCTTC	CTSSQDQRGGRWGEQFF
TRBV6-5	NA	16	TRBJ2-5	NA	TGTGCCAGCAGTTACACCGGGATAACAGGTCAAGAGACCCAGTACTTC	CASSYTGITGQETQYF
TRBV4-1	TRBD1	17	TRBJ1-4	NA	TGCGCCAGCAGCCAAGCCACGGGACAGTCGGGGAATGAAAAACTGTTTTTT	CASSQATGQSGNEKLFF
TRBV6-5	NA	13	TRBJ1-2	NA	TGTGCCAGCAGTTTGGGGGGTAGCTATGGCTACACCTTC	CASSLGGSYGYTF
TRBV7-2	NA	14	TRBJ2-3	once	TGTGCCAGCAGCATCGACAGGAGCACAGATACGCAGTATTTT	CASSIDRSTDTQYF
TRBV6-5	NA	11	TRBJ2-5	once	TGTGCCAGCAGTTATTTTGGGTCCCAGTACTTC	CASSYFGSQYF
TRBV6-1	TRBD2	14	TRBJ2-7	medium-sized	TGTGCCAGCAGTGACCCCGGGACTAGCTACGAGCAGTACTTC	CASSDPGTSYEQYF
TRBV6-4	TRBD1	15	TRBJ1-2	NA	TGTGCCAGCCGCCCATCCGGGACAGGGGCCTATGGCTACACCTTC	CASRPSGTGAYGYTF
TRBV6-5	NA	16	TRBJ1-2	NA	TGTGCCAGCAGTTACTCGAGTCTGAGGAGTAACTATGGCTACACCTTC	CASSYSSLRSNYGYTF
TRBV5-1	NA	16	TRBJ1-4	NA	TGCGCCAGCAGCTCCCGGGACCCGGGGGTAAATGAAAAACTGTTTTTT	CASSSRDPGVNEKLFF
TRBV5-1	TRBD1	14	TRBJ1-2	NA	TGCGCCAGCAGTCGACAGGGGGCAACCTATGGCTACACCTTC	CASSRQGATYGYTF
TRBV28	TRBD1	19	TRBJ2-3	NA	TGTGCCAGTTCGGGCTACGGACAGGTGGGGATTACTAGCACAGATACGCAGTATTTT	CASSGYGQVGITSTDTQYF
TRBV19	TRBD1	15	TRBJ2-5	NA	TGTGCCAGTAGTTTTAAACGACAGGGCAGACAGACCCAGTACTTC	CASSFKRQGRQTQYF
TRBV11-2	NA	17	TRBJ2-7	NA	TGTGCCAGCAGCTTAGTCCCGACTAGTCTGAAATCCTACGAGCAGTACTTC	CASSLVPTSLKSYEQYF
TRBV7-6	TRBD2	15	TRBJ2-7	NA	TGTGCCAGCAGCGTCTCTAGCGGGGGGAATGGCGAGCAGTACTTC	CASSVSSGGNGEQYF
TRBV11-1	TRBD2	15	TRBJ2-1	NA	TGTGCCAGCAGCTTCGGACTAGGCCCCCCCAATGAGCAGTTCTTC	CASSFGLGPPNEQFF
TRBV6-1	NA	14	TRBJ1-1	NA	TGTGCCAGCAGTGAAATTCCAGCCCTGTTTGAAGCTTTCTTT	CASSEIPALFEAFF
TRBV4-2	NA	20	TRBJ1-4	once	TGTGCCAGCAGCCAAGACCCTATCATGTTTGGGCCGGCAACTAATGAAAAACTGTTTTTT	CASSQDPIMFGPATNEKLFF
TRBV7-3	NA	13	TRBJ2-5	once	TGTGCCAGCAGCTCTCCTAATGAGGAGACCCAGTACTTC	CASSSPNEETQYF
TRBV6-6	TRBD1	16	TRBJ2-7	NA	TGTGCCAGCAGCTCTACGCCGGGACAGGGGAGTTTGGAGCAGTACTTC	CASSSTPGQGSLEQYF
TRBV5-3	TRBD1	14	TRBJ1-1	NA	TGTGCCAGAAGCCGACAGGGAATGAACACTGAAGCTTTCTTT	CARSRQGMNTEAFF
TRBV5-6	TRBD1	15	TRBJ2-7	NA	TGTGCCAGCAGCTCAGGACAGGGGGCTAGATACGAGCAGTACTTC	CASSSGQGARYEQYF
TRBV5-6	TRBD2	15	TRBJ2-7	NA	TGTGCCAGCAGCTTGGGACTAGCGGGGGGGAACGAGCAGTACTTC	CASSLGLAGGNEQYF
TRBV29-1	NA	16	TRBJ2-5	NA	TGCAGCGTTGGGCAGGGTTATGGGGGAACCCAAGAGACCCAGTACTTC	CSVGQGYGGTQETQYF
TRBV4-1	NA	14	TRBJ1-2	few	TGCGCCAGCAGCCAAGGCGGCCGGGGTTATGGCTACACCTTC	CASSQGGRGYGYTF
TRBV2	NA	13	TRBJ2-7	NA	TGTGCCAGTACCCGGGACAATCCCTACGAGCAGTACTTC	CASTRDNPYEQYF